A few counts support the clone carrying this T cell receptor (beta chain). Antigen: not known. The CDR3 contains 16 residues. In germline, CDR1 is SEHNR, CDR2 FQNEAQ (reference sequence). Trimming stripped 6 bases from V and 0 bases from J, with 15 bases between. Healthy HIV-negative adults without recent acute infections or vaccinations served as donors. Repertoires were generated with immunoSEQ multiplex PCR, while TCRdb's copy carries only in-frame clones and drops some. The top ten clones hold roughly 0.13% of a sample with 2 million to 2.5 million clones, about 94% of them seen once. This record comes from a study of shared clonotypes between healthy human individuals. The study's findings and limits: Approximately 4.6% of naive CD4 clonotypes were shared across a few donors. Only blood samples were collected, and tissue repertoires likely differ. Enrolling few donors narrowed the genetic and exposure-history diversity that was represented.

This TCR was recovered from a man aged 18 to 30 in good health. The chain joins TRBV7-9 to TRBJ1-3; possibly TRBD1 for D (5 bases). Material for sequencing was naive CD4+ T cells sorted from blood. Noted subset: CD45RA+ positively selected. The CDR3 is CASRNSGGGSGNTIYF. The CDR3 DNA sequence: TGTGCCAGCAGGAATTCCGGCGGGGGCTCTGGAAACACCATATATTTT.